The source of this T cell receptor beta chain is a study of blood T cell repertoires in COVID-19. Turning to the study itself: The study drew acute and convalescent COVID-19 samples from the United States, Italy and Spain.

Recruits, aged roughly 18 to 100 years, lived in about two dozen US areas. Donors in Cohort 3 who had recovered were those with two negative PCRs, healthcare professional clearance, or resolution of their symptoms. In this sample, this clone turned up once. Sequenced by immunoSEQ multiplex PCR; TCRdb stores in-frame clones only, minus some. This sample yields under 200,000 clones, of which 82% are seen a single time; approximately 18% belongs to the top ten. V was shortened by 1 base and J by 4 bases, with 17 bases between the two germline ends. The CDR3 has 16 amino acids. The V gene's germline CDR1 is MGHRA and CDR2 YSYEKL.

The TCR originated in a man aged 55-75 years who had recovered from COVID-19. The chain joins TRBV4-1 to TRBJ2-7; a weak D match, TRBD1 (5 bases). The sequenced sample was PBMCs or T cells enriched from blood (not recorded which). For the CDR3, the DNA is TGCGCCAGCAGCCAAGGGGCCGCAGGGTGGAATTACGAGCAGTACTTC. Translated, it gives CASSQGAAGWNYEQYF.